The sequence of this TCR beta chain was determined in a study of blood T cell repertoires in COVID-19. Overall study: COVID-19 samples collected from the United States, Italy and Spain covered acute and convalescent phases. T cells, B-cell-depleted T cells, or PBMCs supplied cDNA or gDNA.

This clone was seen a single time. The CDR3 runs 13 residues. The V and J ends lost 6 bases and 8 bases, in that order; junction bases with no gene match: 9. Germline V gives CDR1 MDHEN, CDR2 SYDVKM. Per the original data handling: Amplification of reference gene primers provided the estimated nucleated cell counts. Method: immunoSEQ multiplex PCR; TCRdb's copy keeps in-frame clones and lacks some. D and trimming come from the DNA, and the V and J calls and clone size come from that table. In the table there are tens of thousands of clones, approximately 78% of which are singletons. This TCR was sampled from a woman older than 75 with acute or convalescent COVID-19. Sequences were obtained from peripheral blood. The V gene is TRBV28, the J gene TRBJ1-2; 7 nucleotides line up with TRBD1. The CDR3 reads CASRRSGGQGYTF. For the CDR3, the DNA is TGTGCCAGCAGACGTTCAGGGGGTCAGGGCTACACCTTC.